A selection of T cell receptor beta chains follows, all from one sample in a study of T cells in Graves' hyperthyroidism and ophthalmopathy. TCRdb re-analysed the multiplex PCR reads in MiXCR, keeping a single row per CDR3 protein. The table lists nearly 600,000 distinct CDR3 sequences, approximately 14% of them singletons. Material for sequencing was blood. The receptors were sampled from a woman aged 25-40 years with Graves' hyperthyroidism that later progressed to Graves' ophthalmopathy. The CDR3 runs from the conserved cysteine through the conserved F or W. A D gene is named only where the DNA matches it firmly. The size field reads once, few or many counts, or a class when the clone is expanded.

v_call	d_call	clone_size	j_call	cdr3_nt	cdr3_aa
TRBV20-1	TRBD1	many	TRBJ1-1	TGCAGTGCTAGAGGGGACAGGGTGGACACTGAAGCTTTCTTT	CSARGDRVDTEAFF
TRBV12-3/TRBV12-4	-	many	TRBJ1-3	TGTGCCAGCAGTGACAGAAGCTCTGGAAACACCATATATTTT	CASSDRSSGNTIYF
TRBV5-1	-	many	TRBJ2-4	TGCGCCAGCAGCTTGGGACAGGGAGGAGGGGACATTCAGTACTTC	CASSLGQGGGDIQYF
TRBV5-5	-	few	TRBJ2-3	TGTGCCAGCAGTTCCAAGGTAGGGGCGAGCACAGATACGCAGTATTTT	CASSSKVGASTDTQYF
TRBV6-2/TRBV6-3	-	many	TRBJ1-1	TGTGCCAGCAGTTACTCAAGGTCGAGCACTGAAGCTTTCTTT	CASSYSRSSTEAFF
TRBV30	TRBD2	many	TRBJ2-1	TGTGCCTGGAGTGTACCGAGGCTAGCGGAAGGGAGGGGCCACAATGAGCAGTTCTTC	CAWSVPRLAEGRGHNEQFF
TRBV11-2	-	many	TRBJ2-7	TGTGCCAGCAGCTTAGTAAGGCACCACGAGCAGTACTTC	CASSLVRHHEQYF
TRBV28	TRBD2	few	TRBJ2-5	TGTGCCAGCAGGAGCGGGAAAGAGACCCAGTACTTC	CASRSGKETQYF
TRBV13	TRBD2	many	TRBJ2-3	TGTGCCAGCAGCTTGAGCGGGAGGGCAGATACGCAGTATTTT	CASSLSGRADTQYF
TRBV20-1	-	few	TRBJ2-2	TGCAGTGCTAGAGATCCGGAAGCGGGTGGCAGATTCGGGGAGCTGTTTTTT	CSARDPEAGGRFGELFF
TRBV5-1	-	many	TRBJ2-7	TGCGCCAGCAGCTCCCGGCCCTACGAGCAGTACTTC	CASSSRPYEQYF